This T cell receptor (beta chain) was obtained from a study of OX40 agonist ivuxolimab in advanced cancers. Assay: immunoSEQ multiplex PCR; the TCRdb copy retains only in-frame clones and omits some. Of about 64,000 clones in the sample, roughly 84% were seen once. This TCR was recovered from an adult with an advanced solid tumor such as melanoma, head and neck, liver or kidney cancer. This specimen consisted of CD4+ or CD8+ T cells sorted from blood, obtained in a trial of the OX40 agonist ivuxolimab.

CDR3 nucleotides: TGTGCCAGTAGCGTGGGGGCGCAGGGGGGCTACGAGCAGTACTTC. It codes for CASSVGAQGGYEQYF. The chain has TRBV19 and TRBJ2-7; TRBD1 is a possible D gene (7 bases). Germline V CDR1 and CDR2: LNHDA, SQIVND (reference sequence). This CDR3 has 15 residues. V shed 6 bases and J shed 3 bases, with 18 bases lying between them.